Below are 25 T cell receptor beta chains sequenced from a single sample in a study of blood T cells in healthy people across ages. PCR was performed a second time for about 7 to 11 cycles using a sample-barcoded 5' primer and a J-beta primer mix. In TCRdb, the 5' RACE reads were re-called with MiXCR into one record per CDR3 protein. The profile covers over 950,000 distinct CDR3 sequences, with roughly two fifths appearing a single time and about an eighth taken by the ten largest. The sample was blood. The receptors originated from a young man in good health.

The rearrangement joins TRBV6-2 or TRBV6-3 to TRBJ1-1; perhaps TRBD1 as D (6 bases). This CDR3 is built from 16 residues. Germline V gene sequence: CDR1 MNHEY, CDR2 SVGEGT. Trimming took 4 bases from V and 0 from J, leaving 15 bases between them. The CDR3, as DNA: TGTGCCAGCAGTTCAATCACGGGACACCTGAACACTGAAGCTTTCTTT. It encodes CASSSITGHLNTEAFF.

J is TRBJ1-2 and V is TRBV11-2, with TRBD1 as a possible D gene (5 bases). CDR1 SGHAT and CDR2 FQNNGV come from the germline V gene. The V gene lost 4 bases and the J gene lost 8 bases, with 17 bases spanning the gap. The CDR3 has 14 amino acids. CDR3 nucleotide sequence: TGTGCCAGCAGCTCGGGACGCGGCTTGGGAGGCTACACCTTC. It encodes CASSSGRGLGGYTF. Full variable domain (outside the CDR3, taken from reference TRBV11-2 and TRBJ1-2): EAGVAQSPRYKIIEKRQSVAFWCNPISGHATLYWYQQILGQGPKLLIQFQNNGVVDDSQLPKDRFSAERLKGVDSTLKIQPAKLEDSAVYLCASSSGRGLGGYTFGSGTRLTVV.

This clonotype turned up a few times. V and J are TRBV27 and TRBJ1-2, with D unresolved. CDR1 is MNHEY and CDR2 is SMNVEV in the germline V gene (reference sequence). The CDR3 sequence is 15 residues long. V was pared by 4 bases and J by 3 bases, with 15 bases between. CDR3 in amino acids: CASSSLDWAHYGYTF. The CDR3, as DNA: TGTGCCAGCAGTTCATTGGACTGGGCCCACTATGGCTACACCTTC.

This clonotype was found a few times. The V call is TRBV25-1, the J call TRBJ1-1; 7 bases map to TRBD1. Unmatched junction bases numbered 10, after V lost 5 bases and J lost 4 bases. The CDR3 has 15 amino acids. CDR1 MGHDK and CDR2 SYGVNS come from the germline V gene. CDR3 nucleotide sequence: TGTGCCAGCAGTCCTCAGACAGGGCGTGGCACTGAAGCTTTCTTT. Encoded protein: CASSPQTGRGTEAFF.

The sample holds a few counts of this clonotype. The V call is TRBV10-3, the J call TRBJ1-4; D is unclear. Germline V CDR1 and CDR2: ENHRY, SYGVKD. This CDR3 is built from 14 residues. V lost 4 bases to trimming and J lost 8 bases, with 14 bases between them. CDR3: CAISGGDSGEKLFF. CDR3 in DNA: TGTGCCATCAGTGGAGGAGACTCAGGCGAAAAACTGTTTTTT.

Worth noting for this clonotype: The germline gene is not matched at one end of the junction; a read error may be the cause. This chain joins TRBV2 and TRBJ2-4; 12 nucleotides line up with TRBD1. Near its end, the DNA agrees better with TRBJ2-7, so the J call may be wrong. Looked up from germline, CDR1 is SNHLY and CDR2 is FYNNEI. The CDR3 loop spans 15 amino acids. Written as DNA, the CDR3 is TGTGCCGGCAGTGCCTGGGACAGGGGGCTTGGCGAGCAGTACTTC. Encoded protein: CAGSAWDRGLGEQYF.

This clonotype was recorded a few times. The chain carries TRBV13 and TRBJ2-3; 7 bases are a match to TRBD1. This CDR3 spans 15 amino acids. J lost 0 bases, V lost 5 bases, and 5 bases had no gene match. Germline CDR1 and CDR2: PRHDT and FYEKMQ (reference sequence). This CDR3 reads CASSHRDSSTDTQYF. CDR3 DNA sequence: TGTGCCAGCAGCCACCGGGACAGTAGCACAGATACGCAGTATTTT.

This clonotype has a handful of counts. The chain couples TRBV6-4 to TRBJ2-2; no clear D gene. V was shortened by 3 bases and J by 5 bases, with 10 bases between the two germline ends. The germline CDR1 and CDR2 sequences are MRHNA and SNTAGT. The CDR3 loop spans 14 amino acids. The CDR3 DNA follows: TGTGCCAGCAGTGAGATCGGGTGGACCGGGGAGCTGTTTTTT. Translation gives CASSEIGWTGELFF.

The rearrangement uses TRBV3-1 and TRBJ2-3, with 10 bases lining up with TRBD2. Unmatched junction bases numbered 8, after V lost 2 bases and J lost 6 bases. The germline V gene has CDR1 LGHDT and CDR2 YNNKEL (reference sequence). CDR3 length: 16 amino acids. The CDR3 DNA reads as TGTGCCAGCAGCCAAAGGAATAGCGGGGGGTTTGATACGCAGTATTTT. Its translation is CASSQRNSGGFDTQYF.

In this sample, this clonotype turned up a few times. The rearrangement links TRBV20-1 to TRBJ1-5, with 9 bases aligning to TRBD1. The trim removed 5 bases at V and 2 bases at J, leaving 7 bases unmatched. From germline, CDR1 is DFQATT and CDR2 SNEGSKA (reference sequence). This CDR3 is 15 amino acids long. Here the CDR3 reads CSASPGQGGNQPQHF. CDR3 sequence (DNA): TGCAGTGCTTCCCCGGGACAGGGCGGCAATCAGCCCCAGCATTTT.

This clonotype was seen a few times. This chain's CDR3 is CASTWGETEAFF. The DNA of the CDR3 is TGTGCCAGCACCTGGGGGGAAACTGAAGCTTTCTTT. V usage is TRBV12-3 or TRBV12-4 and J usage is TRBJ1-1; D may be TRBD1 (5 bases). The CDR3 runs to 12 residues. The V end was cut by 7 bases, the J end by 5 bases, with 11 bases between.

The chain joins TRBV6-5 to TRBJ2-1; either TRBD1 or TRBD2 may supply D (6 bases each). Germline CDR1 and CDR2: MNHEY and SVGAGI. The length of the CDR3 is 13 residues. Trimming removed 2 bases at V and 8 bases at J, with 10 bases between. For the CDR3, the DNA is TGTGCCAGCAGTTACGGGGGGCGGGATGAGCAGTTCTTC. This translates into CASSYGGRDEQFF.

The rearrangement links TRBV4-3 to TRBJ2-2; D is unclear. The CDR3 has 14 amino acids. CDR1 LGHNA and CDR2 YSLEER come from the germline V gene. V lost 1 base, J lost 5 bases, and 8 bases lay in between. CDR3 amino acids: CASSQATATGELFF. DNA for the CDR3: TGCGCCAGCAGCCAAGCCACCGCGACCGGGGAGCTGTTTTTT.

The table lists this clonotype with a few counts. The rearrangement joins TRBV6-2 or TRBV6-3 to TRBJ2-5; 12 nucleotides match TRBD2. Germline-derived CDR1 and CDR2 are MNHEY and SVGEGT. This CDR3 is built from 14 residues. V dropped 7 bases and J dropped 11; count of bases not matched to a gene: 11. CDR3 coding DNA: TGTGCCAGCAAAACTAGCGGGGGGATCTTGGAGCAGTACTTC. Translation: CASKTSGGILEQYF.

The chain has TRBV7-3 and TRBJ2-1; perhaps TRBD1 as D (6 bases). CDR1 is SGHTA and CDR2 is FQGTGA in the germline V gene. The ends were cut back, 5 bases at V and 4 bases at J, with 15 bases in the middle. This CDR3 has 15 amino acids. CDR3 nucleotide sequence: TGTGCCAGCAGCCCAGCGACAGGATCATACAATGAGCAGTTCTTC. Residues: CASSPATGSYNEQFF.

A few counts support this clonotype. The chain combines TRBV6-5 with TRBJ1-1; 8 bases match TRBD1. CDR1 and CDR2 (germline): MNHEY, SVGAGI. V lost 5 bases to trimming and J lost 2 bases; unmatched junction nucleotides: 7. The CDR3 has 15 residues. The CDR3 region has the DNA TGTGCCAGCAGTATGACAGGGGAGCAAAACACTGAAGCTTTCTTT. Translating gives CASSMTGEQNTEAFF.

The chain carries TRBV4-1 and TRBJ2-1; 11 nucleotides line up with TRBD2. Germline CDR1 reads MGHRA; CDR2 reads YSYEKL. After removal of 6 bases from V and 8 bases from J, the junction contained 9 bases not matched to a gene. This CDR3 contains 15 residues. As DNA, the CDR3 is TGCGCCAGCAGTCGTACTAGCGGGGGTGAAGATGAGCAGTTCTTC. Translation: CASSRTSGGEDEQFF.

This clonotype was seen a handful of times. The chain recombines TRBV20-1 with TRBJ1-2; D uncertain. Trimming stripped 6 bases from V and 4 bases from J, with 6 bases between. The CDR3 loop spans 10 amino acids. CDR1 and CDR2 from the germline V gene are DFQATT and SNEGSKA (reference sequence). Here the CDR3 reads CSAPSYGYTF. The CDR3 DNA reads TGCAGTGCGCCCAGCTATGGCTACACCTTC.

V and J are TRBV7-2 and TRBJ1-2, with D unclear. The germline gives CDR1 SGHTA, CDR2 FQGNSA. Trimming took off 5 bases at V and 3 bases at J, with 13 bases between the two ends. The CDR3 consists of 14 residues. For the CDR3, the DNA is TGTGCCAGCAGCGTATTTAGTTTTGACTATGGCTACACCTTC. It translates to CASSVFSFDYGYTF. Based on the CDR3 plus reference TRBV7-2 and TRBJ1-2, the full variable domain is GAGVSQSPSNKVTEKGKDVELRCDPISGHTALYWYRQSLGQGLEFLIYFQGNSAPDKSGLPSDRFSAERTGGSVSTLTIQRTQQEDSAVYLCASSVFSFDYGYTFGSGTRLTVV.

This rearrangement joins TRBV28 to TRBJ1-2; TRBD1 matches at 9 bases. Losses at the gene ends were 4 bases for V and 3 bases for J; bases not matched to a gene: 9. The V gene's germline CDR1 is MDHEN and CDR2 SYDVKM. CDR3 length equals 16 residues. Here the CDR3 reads CASSSLDRGTDYGYTF. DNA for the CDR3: TGTGCCAGCAGTTCTCTGGACAGGGGCACGGACTATGGCTACACCTTC.

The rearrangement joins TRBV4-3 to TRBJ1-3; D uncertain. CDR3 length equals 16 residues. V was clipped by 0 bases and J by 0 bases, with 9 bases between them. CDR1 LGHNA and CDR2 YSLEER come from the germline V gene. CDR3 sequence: CASSQDRTSSGNTIYF. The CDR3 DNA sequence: TGCGCCAGCAGCCAAGACCGGACTAGCTCTGGAAACACCATATATTTT.

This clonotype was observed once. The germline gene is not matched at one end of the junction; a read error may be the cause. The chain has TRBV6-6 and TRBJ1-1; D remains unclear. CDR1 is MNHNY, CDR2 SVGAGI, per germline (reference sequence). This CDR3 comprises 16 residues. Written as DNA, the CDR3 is TGTGCCAGCAGTCACTCCAACCGGGCCGCGGGCACTGAAGCTTTCTTT. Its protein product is CASSHSNRAAGTEAFF.

The CDR3 here is CSVTSTGANTEAFF. Here the CDR3 DNA reads TGCAGCGTCACGTCGACAGGGGCGAACACTGAAGCTTTCTTT. The chain couples TRBV29-1 to TRBJ1-1, with 8 bases identical to TRBD1. CDR1 is SQVTM, CDR2 ANQGSEA, per germline. The junction had 7 bases not matched to a gene; V was cut back by 6 bases and J by 1 base. This CDR3 is 14 amino acids long.

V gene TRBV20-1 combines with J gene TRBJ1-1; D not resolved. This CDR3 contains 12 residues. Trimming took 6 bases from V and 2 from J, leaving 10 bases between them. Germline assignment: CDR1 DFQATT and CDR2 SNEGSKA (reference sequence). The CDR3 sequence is CSAGVSNTEAFF. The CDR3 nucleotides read TGCAGTGCAGGAGTTTCCAACACTGAAGCTTTCTTT.

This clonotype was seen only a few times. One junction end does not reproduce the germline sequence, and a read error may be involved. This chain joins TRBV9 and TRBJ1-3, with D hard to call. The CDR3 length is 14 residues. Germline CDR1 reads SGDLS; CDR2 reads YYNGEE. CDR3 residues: CASSVGPSGNTIYF. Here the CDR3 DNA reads TGTGCCAGCAGTGTAGGTCCCTCCGGAAACACCATATATTTT. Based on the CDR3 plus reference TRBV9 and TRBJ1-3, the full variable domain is DSGVTQTPKHLITATGQRVTLRCSPRSGDLSVYWYQQSLDQGLQFLIQYYNGEERAKGNILERFSAQQFPDLHSELNLSSLELGDSALYFCASSVGPSGNTIYFGEGSWLTVV.